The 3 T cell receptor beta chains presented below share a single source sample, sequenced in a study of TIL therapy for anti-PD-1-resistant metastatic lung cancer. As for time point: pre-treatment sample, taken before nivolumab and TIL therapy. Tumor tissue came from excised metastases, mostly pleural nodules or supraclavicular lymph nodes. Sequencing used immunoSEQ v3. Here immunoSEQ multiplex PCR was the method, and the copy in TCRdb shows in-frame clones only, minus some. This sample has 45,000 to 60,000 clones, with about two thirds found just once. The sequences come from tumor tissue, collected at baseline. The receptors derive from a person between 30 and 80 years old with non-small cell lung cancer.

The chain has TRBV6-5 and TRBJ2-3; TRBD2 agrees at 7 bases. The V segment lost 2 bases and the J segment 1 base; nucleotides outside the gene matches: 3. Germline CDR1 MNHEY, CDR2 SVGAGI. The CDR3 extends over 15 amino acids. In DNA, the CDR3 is TGTGCCAGCAGTTACCCTAGCGGAGGCACAGATACGCAGTATTTT. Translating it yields CASSYPSGGTDTQYF.

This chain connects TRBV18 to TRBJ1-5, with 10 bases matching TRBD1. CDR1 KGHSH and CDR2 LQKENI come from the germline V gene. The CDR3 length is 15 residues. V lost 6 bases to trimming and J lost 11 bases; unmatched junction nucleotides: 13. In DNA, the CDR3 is TGTGCCAGCTCGCCCGGGACAGGGGATTTCCAGGCCCAGCATTTT. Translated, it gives CASSPGTGDFQAQHF.

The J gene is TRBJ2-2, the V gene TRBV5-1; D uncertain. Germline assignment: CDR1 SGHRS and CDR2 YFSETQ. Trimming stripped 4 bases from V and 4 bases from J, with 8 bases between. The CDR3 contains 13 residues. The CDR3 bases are TGCGCCAGCAGCGCGGAATTCACCGGGGAGCTGTTTTTT. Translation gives CASSAEFTGELFF.